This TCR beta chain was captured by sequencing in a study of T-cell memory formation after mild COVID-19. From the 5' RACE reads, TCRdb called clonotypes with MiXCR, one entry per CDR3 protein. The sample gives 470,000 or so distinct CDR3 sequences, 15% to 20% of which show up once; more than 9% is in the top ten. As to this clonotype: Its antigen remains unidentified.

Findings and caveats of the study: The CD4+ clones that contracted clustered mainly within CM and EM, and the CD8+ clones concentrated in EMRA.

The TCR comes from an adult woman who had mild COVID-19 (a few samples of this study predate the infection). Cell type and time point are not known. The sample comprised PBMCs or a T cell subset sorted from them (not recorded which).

The CDR3, as DNA: TGTGCCACCAGCAAACTCAGGGTCCCGTCGGACACCATATATTTT. Its translation is CATSKLRVPSDTIYF. This chain links TRBV15 with TRBJ1-3; possible D gene TRBD1, 5 bases. Looked up from germline, CDR1 is LNHNV and CDR2 is YYDKDF (reference sequence). The CDR3 covers 15 residues. V lost 4 bases, J lost 8 bases, and 18 bases lay in between.